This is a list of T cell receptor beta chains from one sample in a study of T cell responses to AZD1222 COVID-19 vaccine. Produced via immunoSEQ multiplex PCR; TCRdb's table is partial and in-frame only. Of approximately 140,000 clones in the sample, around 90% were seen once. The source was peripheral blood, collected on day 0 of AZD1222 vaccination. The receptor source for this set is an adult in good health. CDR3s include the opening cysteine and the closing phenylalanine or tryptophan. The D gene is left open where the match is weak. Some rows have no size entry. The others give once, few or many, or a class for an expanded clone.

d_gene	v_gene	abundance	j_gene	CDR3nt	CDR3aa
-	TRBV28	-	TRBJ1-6	TGTGCCAGCAGTTTATATGGACTAGAGGGGTCACCCCTCCACTTT	CASSLYGLEGSPLHF
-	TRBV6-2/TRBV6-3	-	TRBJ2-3	TGTGCCAGCAGTTACTCGGAGGACCCCGCGGGTGGCGGCACAGATACGCAGTATTTT	CASSYSEDPAGGGTDTQYF
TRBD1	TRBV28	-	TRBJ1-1	TGTGCCAGCAACCTCTCTATCGGGACAGCCGTGAACACTGAAGCTTTCTTT	CASNLSIGTAVNTEAFF
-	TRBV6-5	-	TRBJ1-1	TGTGCCAGCAGTTCCCCCGGTGAGGTGAACACTGAAGCTTTCTTT	CASSSPGEVNTEAFF
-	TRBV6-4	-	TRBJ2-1	TGTGCCAGCAGCTCCGAAGGAGAACAGGATGAGCAGTTCTTC	CASSSEGEQDEQFF
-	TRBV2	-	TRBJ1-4	TGTGCCAGCAGTGAATCGGCAGGAGTAAATGAAAAACTGTTTTTT	CASSESAGVNEKLFF
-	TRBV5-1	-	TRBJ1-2	TGCGCCAGCAGCCCTGGGACATCCTATGGCTACACCTTC	CASSPGTSYGYTF
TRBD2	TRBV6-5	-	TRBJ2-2	TGTGCCAGCAGGCTAGCGGGAGCGAACACCGGGGAGCTGTTTTTT	CASRLAGANTGELFF
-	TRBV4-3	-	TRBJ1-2	TGCGCCAGCAGCCAAGAGACCTTGACAGTGATTGGGGACTATGGCTACACCTTC	CASSQETLTVIGDYGYTF
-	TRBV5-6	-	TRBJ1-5	TGTGCCAGCAGTCGGAGACTTCACAATCAGCCCCAGCATTTT	CASSRRLHNQPQHF
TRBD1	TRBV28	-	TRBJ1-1	TGTGCCAGCAACGTTCTCCCGACAGGGAGCGACACTGAAGCTTTCTTT	CASNVLPTGSDTEAFF
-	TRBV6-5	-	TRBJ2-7	TGTGCCAGCAGTCTAACAGGGACGGGGTCCTACGAGCAGTACTTC	CASSLTGTGSYEQYF
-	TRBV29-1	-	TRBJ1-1	TGCAGCGTCACCCCGAGGGACACTGAAGCTTTCTTT	CSVTPRDTEAFF
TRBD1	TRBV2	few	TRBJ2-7	TGTGCCAGCAGTATCAACGGACAGGGCGCGTACGAGCAGTACTTC	CASSINGQGAYEQYF
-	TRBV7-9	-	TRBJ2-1	TGTGCCAGCAGCCCCAGCGAACGGGCTCTGTTCTTC	CASSPSERALFF
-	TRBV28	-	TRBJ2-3	TGTGCCAGCGGCAGGGGAGGTAACACAGATACGCAGTATTTT	CASGRGGNTDTQYF
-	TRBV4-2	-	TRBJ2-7	TGTGCCAGCAGCCAAGGTCCGGGGACAAACGAGCAGTACTTC	CASSQGPGTNEQYF
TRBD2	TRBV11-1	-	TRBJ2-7	TGTGCCAGCAGCGGAGGAGCGGGAGGACCCTACGAGCAGTACTTC	CASSGGAGGPYEQYF
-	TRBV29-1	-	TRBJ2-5	TGCAGCGTTGAAAGAGATGTTTGGACCCAGTACTTC	CSVERDVWTQYF
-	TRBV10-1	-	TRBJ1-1	TGCGCCAGTAGCCCCCTTGGGGACTTAGGGATGAACACTGAAGCTTTCTTT	CASSPLGDLGMNTEAFF
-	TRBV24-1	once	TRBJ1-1	TGTGCCACCAGTGATTTGCACACAGGTGAAGCTTTCTTT	CATSDLHTGEAFF
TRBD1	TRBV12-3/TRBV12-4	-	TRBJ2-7	TGTGCCAGCAGCTCCGGACAGGGCCACGAGCAGTACTTC	CASSSGQGHEQYF
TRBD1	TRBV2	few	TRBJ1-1	TGTGCCAGCAACCGGGACAGCGTGAACACTGAAGCTTTCTTT	CASNRDSVNTEAFF
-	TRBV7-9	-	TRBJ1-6	TGTGCCAGCAGCCTAGACTGGGACCATAATTCACCCCTCCACTTT	CASSLDWDHNSPLHF